These T cell receptor beta chains were read from a single sample in a study of blood T cell repertoires in COVID-19. The method was immunoSEQ multiplex PCR; TCRdb's version includes in-frame clones alone and lacks a portion of them. The sample records some 31,000 clones, roughly nine tenths being singletons. Source material: peripheral blood. These receptors were collected from a human donor in a cohort sampled during active COVID-19. CDR3s include the opening cysteine and the closing phenylalanine or tryptophan.

CASSLSQNSYEQYF	TRBV28	TRBJ2-7
CASSGDTEQFF	TRBV7-9	TRBJ2-1
CASSISGTGGRETQYF	TRBV7-9	TRBJ2-5
CASSEWGTNYNEQFF	TRBV2	TRBJ2-1
CASSLDTWGSANNEQFF	TRBV11-3	TRBJ2-1
CASTLLRGNTEAFF	TRBV6-5	TRBJ1-1
CASSAQQGAPYEQYF	TRBV5-6	TRBJ2-7
CASSQGTGFNQPQHF	TRBV3-1/TRBV3-2	TRBJ1-5
CASSLKGLAGVGEQYF	TRBV11-2	TRBJ2-7
CASSVSGTSGASTDTQYF	TRBV6-1	TRBJ2-3
CASSEEAGEYNEQFF	TRBV6-4	TRBJ2-1
CASSGLTSGRAVAGDTQYF	TRBV7-2	TRBJ2-3
CASSLGGDKGEQYF	TRBV11-2	TRBJ2-7
CASRPPRPGDEQFF	TRBV5-1	TRBJ2-1
CAWSVGQGSDTQYF	TRBV30	TRBJ2-3
CASSDGLAGNYEQYF	TRBV6-1	TRBJ2-7
CASSSEKRPQETQYF	TRBV5-4	TRBJ2-5
CASSLGQGGGSEKLFF	TRBV2	TRBJ1-4
CASSRDYETQYF	TRBV11-2	TRBJ2-5
CAWSRQNTEAFF	TRBV30	TRBJ1-1
CASAGGLAGVPSSYNEQFF	TRBV7-6	TRBJ2-1
CASSLVRQGFNEKLFF	TRBV7-8	TRBJ1-4
CASGTGDDTQYF	TRBV7-6	TRBJ2-3
CASSFPRTGELFF	TRBV7-9	TRBJ2-2
CASSSRGVGAYNEQFF	TRBV11-3	TRBJ2-1
CASSLASHTDTQYF	TRBV7-8	TRBJ2-3
CASSVWGDETQYF	TRBV9	TRBJ2-5
CASSDTGRGDSNQPQHF	TRBV6-1	TRBJ1-5
CASSQEGEAFF	TRBV3-1/TRBV3-2	TRBJ1-1
CASSPPSDTEAFF	TRBV18	TRBJ1-1
CASSVQLAGEFETQYF	TRBV5-6	TRBJ2-5
CASRFSGRDSYEQYF	TRBV2	TRBJ2-7
CASSLKPSDNSYEQYF	TRBV28	TRBJ2-7
CASSLQGAQPQHF	TRBV19	TRBJ1-5
CASSSHTDTQYF	TRBV7-9	TRBJ2-3
CASSYDTSNYGYTF	TRBV6-2/TRBV6-3	TRBJ1-2
CASSAMTSTGELFF	TRBV9	TRBJ2-2
CASSLDGRDTDTQYF	TRBV7-3	TRBJ2-3
CASSLPGSTGASYEQYF	TRBV7-8	TRBJ2-7
CAISGDRGYEQYF	TRBV10-3	TRBJ2-7
CASSEGLGADTQYF	TRBV6-4	TRBJ2-3
CASSVGGAGVFYEQYF	TRBV9	TRBJ2-7
CASSQGGGETQYF	TRBV4-2	TRBJ2-5
CASSSRQVPPDTQYF	TRBV11-2	TRBJ2-3